One sample yielded the 22 T cell receptor beta chains listed below, sequenced in a study of blood T cell repertoires in COVID-19. This table comes from immunoSEQ multiplex PCR, and its TCRdb copy is limited to in-frame clones, with some not included. Of around 180,000 clones listed, about 90% are singletons. The material sequenced was peripheral blood. Receptor source: a man in his 70s with active or convalescent COVID-19.

Notes on this clone: The identical CDR3 is also encoded by other nucleotide sequences in the sample. The rearrangement joins TRBV15 to TRBJ2-7; weak D call: TRBD2 (5 bases). V shed 1 base and J shed 0 bases, with 7 bases lying between them. This CDR3 region has 14 residues. Germline V gene lookup returns CDR1 LNHNV and CDR2 YYDKDF (reference sequence). CDR3 sequence reads: CATSRGGSSYEQYF. The CDR3 coding sequence is TGTGCCACCAGCAGAGGTGGGAGCTCCTACGAGCAGTACTTC. The whole variable domain, filled in from reference TRBV15 and TRBJ2-7, reads DAMVIQNPRYQVTQFGKPVTLSCSQTLNHNVMYWYQQKSSQAPKLLFHYYDKDFNNEADTPDNFQSRRPNTSFCFLDIRSPGLGDTAMYLCATSRGGSSYEQYFGPGTRLTVT.

This clone was counted many times. The chain is built from TRBV28 and TRBJ2-5; possible D gene TRBD1, 6 bases. The V end lost 4 bases, the J end lost 9 bases, and 21 bases lay between the germline ends. The CDR3 runs 15 residues. Germline V CDR1 and CDR2: MDHEN, SYDVKM. Here the CDR3 reads CASSSPGTIGNSQYF. CDR3 in DNA: TGTGCCAGCAGTTCCCCCGGGACAATCGGGAACTCCCAGTACTTC.

In its sample, this clone was seen once. This chain joins TRBV19 and TRBJ1-1; 7 bases are a match to TRBD1. The CDR3 spans 15 residues. Trimming took 4 bases from V and 1 from J; bases not matched to a gene: 6. Germline V CDR1 and CDR2: LNHDA, SQIVND (reference sequence). In DNA, the CDR3 is TGTGCCAGTAGTAGCCCGGGACAGAGGAACACTGAAGCTTTCTTT. Amino acid sequence: CASSSPGQRNTEAFF.

The chain combines TRBV11-2 with TRBJ2-1, with a possible D match to TRBD2 (5 bases). This CDR3 comprises 16 residues. CDR1 is SGHAT, CDR2 FQNNGV, per germline. Trimming stripped 7 bases from V and 3 bases from J, with 19 bases between. CDR3 DNA: TGTGCCAGCACAAGTCTGTGGACTGGGGACTACAATGAGCAGTTCTTC. It yields the protein CASTSLWTGDYNEQFF.

This clone was detected a few times. The chain is built from TRBV5-6 and TRBJ1-5, with a possible D match to TRBD1 (6 bases). The ends were cut back, 1 base at V and 4 bases at J, with 15 bases in the middle. CDR1 and CDR2 from the germline V gene are SGHDT and YYEEEE. This CDR3 contains 16 residues. The CDR3 nucleotides read TGTGCCAGCAGCTTGCACCGACTGCAGGGGAATCAGCCCCAGCATTTT. It translates to CASSLHRLQGNQPQHF.

The V call is TRBV18, the J call TRBJ1-3; unclear D gene. The V end was cut by 3 bases, the J end by 2 bases, with 14 bases between. The CDR3 runs to 16 residues. CDR1 KGHSH and CDR2 LQKENI come from the germline V gene. The CDR3 DNA follows: TGTGCCAGCTCACCCCTCGAGGGCGGAGCTGGAAACACCATATATTTT. This encodes CASSPLEGGAGNTIYF.

CDR3 sequence (DNA): TGTGCCAGCAGTTACCCTGGGACAGGGGGCGGATTCTCCTACAATGAGCAGTTCTTC. This translates into CASSYPGTGGGFSYNEQFF. The chain recombines TRBV6-2 or TRBV6-3 with TRBJ2-1; 12 bases are a match to TRBD1. From germline, CDR1 is MNHEY and CDR2 SVGEGT. This CDR3 is 19 amino acids long. V shed 2 bases and J 0 bases; nucleotides not matched to a gene: 8.

This rearrangement joins TRBV11-2 to TRBJ2-2; 7 nucleotides line up with TRBD2. Germline CDR1 reads SGHAT; CDR2 reads FQNNGV. V was pared by 5 bases and J by 0 bases, with 6 bases of the junction left unmatched. This CDR3 contains 16 residues. The CDR3 DNA is TGTGCCAGCAGCCGACACGCGGGGGCGAACACCGGGGAGCTGTTTTTT. It is translated as CASSRHAGANTGELFF.

The V and J genes are TRBV3-1 (or the pseudogene TRBV3-2) and TRBJ1-2; D possibly corresponds to TRBD1 (6 bases). V was cut by 2 bases and J by 7 bases, with 20 bases left in between. Germline V gene data show CDR1 as LGHDT and CDR2 as YNNKEL (reference sequence). The CDR3 is 16 residues long. The DNA for the CDR3 is TGTGCCAGCAGCCAAAGCGACTACAGGGTTAAGGGTGGCTACACCTTC. It encodes CASSQSDYRVKGGYTF.

The chain joins TRBV30 to TRBJ1-2, with TRBD1 as a possible D gene (6 bases). This CDR3 contains 12 residues. V lost 4 bases to trimming and J lost 2 bases, with 8 bases between them. In germline, CDR1 is GTSNPN, CDR2 SVGIG (reference sequence). This CDR3 is CAWNTGNYGYTF. In DNA form, the CDR3 reads TGTGCCTGGAATACAGGGAACTATGGCTACACCTTC.

V is TRBV19 and J is TRBJ2-5; 8 bases line up with TRBD1. CDR3 length: 13 amino acids. CDR1 is LNHDA, CDR2 SQIVND, per germline (reference sequence). V lost 7 bases, J lost 4 bases, and 5 bases stayed unmatched. The CDR3 region is CASTRGRGETQYF. CDR3 sequence (DNA): TGTGCCAGTACCAGGGGGCGCGGAGAGACCCAGTACTTC.

The J gene is TRBJ1-6, the V gene TRBV5-3, with 7 bases that match TRBD1. TRBV5-3 is sorted into the ORF group, with uncertain function. After removal of 1 base from V and 7 bases from J, the junction contained 5 bases not matched to a gene. This CDR3 comprises 15 residues. The CDR3 region has the DNA TGTGCCAGAAGCTTGACACAGGGGTACAATTCACCCCTCCACTTT. This codes for CARSLTQGYNSPLHF.

This clone was seen only once. V and J are TRBV7-9 and TRBJ2-6; a possible D gene is TRBD1 (6 bases). The CDR3 loop spans 17 amino acids. Germline V gene lookup returns CDR1 SEHNR and CDR2 FQNEAQ (reference sequence). V lost 5 bases to trimming and J lost 2 bases, with 16 bases between them. CDR3 amino acids: CASSLTTGLTGANVLTF. CDR3 sequence (DNA): TGTGCCAGCAGCCTCACGACAGGACTCACTGGGGCCAACGTCCTGACTTTC.

The chain links TRBV4-3 to TRBJ2-7; D is unclear. V shed 0 bases and J shed 0 bases, with 6 bases lying between them. Germline CDR1 LGHNA, CDR2 YSLEER. This CDR3 region has 14 residues. The CDR3 DNA is TGCGCCAGCAGCCAAGACCACAGCTCCTACGAGCAGTACTTC. This sequence encodes CASSQDHSSYEQYF.

The chain links TRBV6-1 to TRBJ2-1; TRBD2 aligns across 9 bases. The CDR3 consists of 20 residues. The germline gives CDR1 MNHNS, CDR2 SASEGT. V dropped 4 bases and J dropped 3; count of bases not matched to a gene: 19. The CDR3 loop reads CASSVLGRGSGGFVYNEQFF. CDR3 coding DNA: TGTGCCAGCAGTGTCCTAGGGAGAGGTAGCGGGGGATTCGTCTACAATGAGCAGTTCTTC.

This clone was seen more than once but under ten times. The rearrangement uses TRBV5-1 and TRBJ2-7, with D uncertain. The CDR3 has 13 residues. The V and J ends lost 2 bases and 3 bases respectively, with 9 bases between them. Germline values: CDR1 SGHRS, CDR2 YFSETQ. The CDR3 here is CASSLQSRYEQYF. For the CDR3, the DNA is TGCGCCAGCAGCTTACAGAGCCGCTACGAGCAGTACTTC.

This clone was detected a few times. J is TRBJ2-1 and V is TRBV27; 7 bases fit TRBD1. Trimming at V came to 5 bases and at J to 2 bases, leaving 3 bases not matched to a gene. The V gene's germline CDR1 is MNHEY and CDR2 SMNVEV (reference sequence). The CDR3 totals 14 residues. Written as DNA, the CDR3 is TGTGCCAGCAGTAACAGGGGCCCCTACAATGAGCAGTTCTTC. Protein sequence: CASSNRGPYNEQFF.

The chain is built from TRBV4-3 and TRBJ1-3, with unresolved D. Germline CDR1 is LGHNA and CDR2 is YSLEER. Trimming pared 3 bases from V and 3 bases from J, leaving 6 bases between. There are 13 residues in the CDR3. The CDR3 nucleotides are TGCGCCAGCAGCCATTTGCGTGGAAACACCATATATTTT. Protein: CASSHLRGNTIYF.

CDR3 nucleotides: TGTGCCACCAGCAGTCAGGGGGGATATGGCTACACCTTC. It translates to CATSSQGGYGYTF. The chain couples TRBV15 to TRBJ1-2, with 7 bases lining up with TRBD1. The CDR3 loop spans 13 amino acids. Germline loops: CDR1 LNHNV, CDR2 YYDKDF (reference sequence). Losses at the gene ends were 3 bases for V and 5 bases for J; bases not matched to a gene: 3.

CDR3 loop: CASSTGKQRLDQPQHF. CDR3 in DNA: TGTGCCAGTAGTACGGGTAAACAGCGGCTGGATCAGCCCCAGCATTTT. The genes are TRBV19 and TRBJ1-5; the D is unclear. CDR1 is LNHDA, CDR2 SQIVND, per germline (reference sequence). Trimming removed 4 bases from V and 5 bases from J, with 18 bases in between. The CDR3 sequence is 16 residues long.

This chain connects TRBV6-5 to TRBJ2-1; TRBD2 matches at 10 bases. This CDR3 comprises 13 residues. V trimming: 4 bases; J trimming: 15 bases; junction bases outside the gene matches: 9. CDR1 MNHEY and CDR2 SVGAGI come from the germline V gene. The CDR3 coding sequence is TGTGCCAGCAGTTGGGCTAGCGGGAGAAGGATGTTCTTC. Translating gives CASSWASGRRMFF.

This chain joins TRBV27 and TRBJ1-2; TRBD1 matches at 8 bases. The CDR3 covers 13 residues. Germline CDR1 reads MNHEY; CDR2 reads SMNVEV (reference sequence). Germline trimming cut 6 bases from V and 4 bases from J; bases unmatched to any gene: 4. The CDR3 here is CASRGTGTYGYTF. The CDR3 nucleotides read TGTGCCAGCAGGGGGACAGGAACCTATGGCTACACCTTC.